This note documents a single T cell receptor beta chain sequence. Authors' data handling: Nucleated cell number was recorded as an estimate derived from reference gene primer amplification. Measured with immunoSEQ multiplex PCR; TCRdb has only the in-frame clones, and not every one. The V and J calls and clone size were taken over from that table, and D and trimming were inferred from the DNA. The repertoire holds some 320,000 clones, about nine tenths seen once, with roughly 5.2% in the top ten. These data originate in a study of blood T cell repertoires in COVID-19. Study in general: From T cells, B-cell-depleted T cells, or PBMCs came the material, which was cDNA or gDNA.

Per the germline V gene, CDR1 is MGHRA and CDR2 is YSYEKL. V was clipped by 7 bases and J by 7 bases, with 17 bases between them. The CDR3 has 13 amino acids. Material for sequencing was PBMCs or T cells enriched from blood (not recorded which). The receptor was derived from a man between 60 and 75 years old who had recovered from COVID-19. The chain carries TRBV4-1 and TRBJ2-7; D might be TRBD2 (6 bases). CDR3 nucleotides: TGCGCCAGCAAACGGGAGCCCAGCAGGGAGCAGTACTTC. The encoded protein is CASKREPSREQYF.